Following are 18 T cell receptor beta chains from one sample sequenced in a study of cytomegalovirus exposure and HLA in healthy donors. PCR was performed using 60 Vbeta and 13 Jbeta primers. Measured with immunoSEQ multiplex PCR; TCRdb has only the in-frame clones, and not every one. Of around 100,000 clones listed, 70% to 80% are singletons. Input material: PBMCs. The receptor set was obtained from a man aged 50 to 60 in good health and CMV-seropositive.

The chain links TRBV7-3 to TRBJ1-6; tentatively, D is TRBD1 (6 bases). CDR1 and CDR2 (germline): SGHTA, FQGTGA. This CDR3 region has 17 residues. V shed 2 bases and J shed 5 bases, with 16 bases lying between them. CDR3 region: CASSLGSQGLNNSPLHF. The CDR3 DNA follows: TGTGCCAGCAGCTTAGGTTCCCAGGGGTTAAATAATTCACCCCTCCACTTT.

The rearrangement uses TRBV30 and TRBJ1-3; no reliable D call. Germline CDR1 and CDR2: GTSNPN and SVGIG (reference sequence). The CDR3 runs 15 residues. V was clipped by 2 bases and J by 1 base, with 12 bases between them. The chain's CDR3 is CAWSFDYASGNTIYF. CDR3 DNA sequence: TGTGCCTGGAGTTTTGACTATGCTTCTGGAAACACCATATATTTT.

This chain links TRBV2 with TRBJ2-7; 7 bases are shared with TRBD2. From germline, CDR1 is SNHLY and CDR2 FYNNEI. V dropped 6 bases and J dropped 0; count of bases not matched to a gene: 2. CDR3 length equals 13 residues. CDR3 amino acids: CASRGEGSYEQYF. As DNA, the CDR3 is TGTGCCAGCAGAGGGGAGGGCTCCTACGAGCAGTACTTC.

Concerning this clone itself: The sample holds other DNA sequences that translate to the same CDR3. The V call is TRBV6-5, the J call TRBJ1-2, with TRBD1 matching over 8 bases. V was pared by 8 bases and J by 4 bases, with 0 bases of the junction left unmatched. This CDR3 spans 11 amino acids. Germline V gives CDR1 MNHEY, CDR2 SVGAGI. Here the CDR3 DNA reads TGTGCCAGCGGACAGGGCTATGGCTACACCTTC. Its translation is CASGQGYGYTF.

V gene TRBV9 combines with J gene TRBJ1-2; 10 bases fit TRBD1. Per germline, CDR1 SGDLS and CDR2 YYNGEE. With V trimmed by 3 bases and J by 5 bases, 7 bases remained unmatched. This CDR3 has 15 amino acids. The CDR3 nucleotides are TGTGCCAGCAGCGATCGACAGGGGGCCGTTTATGGCTACACCTTC. This sequence encodes CASSDRQGAVYGYTF.

In its sample, this clone was seen a few times. The chain carries TRBV5-4 and TRBJ1-2, with D maybe TRBD1 (5 bases). The CDR3 is 15 residues long. Germline V gene lookup returns CDR1 SGHNT and CDR2 YYREEE (reference sequence). Trimming cost V 0 bases and J 3 bases, with 12 bases left between them. The CDR3 region is CASSLDAGMDYGYTF. The CDR3 DNA follows: TGTGCCAGCAGCTTGGACGCAGGGATGGACTATGGCTACACCTTC.

This clone appeared once. This chain links TRBV7-7 with TRBJ2-2; perhaps TRBD1 as D (6 bases). V was trimmed by 5 bases and J by 0 bases, leaving 13 bases between them. The CDR3 spans 16 residues. Germline V gives CDR1 SSHAT, CDR2 FNYEAQ (reference sequence). The chain's CDR3 is CASSPYRESNTGELFF. CDR3 nucleotides: TGTGCCAGCAGCCCATACAGGGAATCGAACACCGGGGAGCTGTTTTTT.

The J gene is TRBJ2-5, the V gene TRBV10-3; 11 bases fit TRBD2. The J call could be wrong; TRBJ2-7 is a better fit for the DNA end. The CDR3 extends over 16 amino acids. The germline gives CDR1 ENHRY, CDR2 SYGVKD. The CDR3 region is CAISESYSSGRYEQYF. The CDR3 DNA is TGTGCCATCAGTGAGTCGTATTCTAGCGGGAGGTACGAGCAGTACTTC.

The rearrangement joins TRBV5-1 to TRBJ1-1; 8 bases are shared with TRBD1. The CDR3 runs to 14 residues. The germline V gene encodes CDR1 SGHRS and CDR2 YFSETQ. J lost 4 bases, V lost 5 bases, and 7 bases had no gene match. For the CDR3, the DNA is TGCGCCAGCAGTCTTATAACAGGGGGCACTGAAGCTTTCTTT. Amino acid sequence: CASSLITGGTEAFF. Looking up the rest from reference TRBV5-1 and TRBJ1-1 gives the full variable domain: KAGVTQTPRYLIKTRGQQVTLSCSPISGHRSVSWYQQTPGQGLQFLFEYFSETQRNKGNFPGRFSGRQFSNSRSEMNVSTLELGDSALYLCASSLITGGTEAFFGQGTRLTVV.

The chain is built from TRBV2 and TRBJ2-5; D unclear. This CDR3 contains 12 residues. Deletions cut 1 base from V and 3 bases from J, with 3 bases between. Germline loops: CDR1 SNHLY, CDR2 FYNNEI. The CDR3 loop is CASSEGEETQYF. For the CDR3, the DNA is TGTGCCAGCAGTGAAGGCGAAGAGACCCAGTACTTC. The whole variable domain, remainder taken from reference TRBV2 and TRBJ2-5, is EPEVTQTPSHQVTQMGQEVILRCVPISNHLYFYWYRQILGQKVEFLVSFYNNEISEKSEIFDDQFSVERPDGSNFTLKIRSTKLEDSAMYFCASSEGEETQYFGPGTRLLVL.

The DNA of the CDR3 is TGTGCCAGCAGCTTCGCCCCGACGGGGGAGACCCAGTACTTC. Translated: CASSFAPTGETQYF. The chain combines TRBV11-2 with TRBJ2-5; D perhaps matches TRBD2 (5 bases). The V end lost 3 bases, the J end lost 5 bases, and 13 bases lay between the germline ends. The germline V gene encodes CDR1 SGHAT and CDR2 FQNNGV. The length of the CDR3 is 14 residues. Drawing the rest from reference TRBV11-2 and TRBJ2-5, the complete variable domain is EAGVAQSPRYKIIEKRQSVAFWCNPISGHATLYWYQQILGQGPKLLIQFQNNGVVDDSQLPKDRFSAERLKGVDSTLKIQPAKLEDSAVYLCASSFAPTGETQYFGPGTRLLVL.

The chain has TRBV30 and TRBJ2-5, with no clear D. The CDR3 consists of 12 residues. Germline-derived CDR1 and CDR2 are GTSNPN and SVGIG (reference sequence). V was clipped by 1 base and J by 5 bases, with 8 bases between them. CDR3 DNA sequence: TGTGCCTGGAGTGGAGTGAGGGAGACCCAGTACTTC. It yields the protein CAWSGVRETQYF.

The rearrangement uses TRBV5-1 and TRBJ1-1, with D perhaps matching TRBD1 (5 bases). The CDR3 extends over 13 amino acids. V gave up 3 bases and J gave up 2 bases, with 8 bases separating them. CDR1 is SGHRS and CDR2 is YFSETQ in the germline V gene. CDR3: CASSYGGNTEAFF. In DNA form, the CDR3 reads TGCGCCAGCAGCTACGGGGGAAACACTGAAGCTTTCTTT. Filled out from reference TRBV5-1 and TRBJ1-1, the complete variable domain reads KAGVTQTPRYLIKTRGQQVTLSCSPISGHRSVSWYQQTPGQGLQFLFEYFSETQRNKGNFPGRFSGRQFSNSRSEMNVSTLELGDSALYLCASSYGGNTEAFFGQGTRLTVV.

The chain carries TRBV11-2 and TRBJ2-7; the D gene is possibly TRBD2 (7 bases). This CDR3 spans 16 amino acids. The germline V gene encodes CDR1 SGHAT and CDR2 FQNNGV. Between the trimmed V and J ends, which lost 4 bases and 0 bases, there was a span of 16 bases. The CDR3 DNA reads TGTGCCAGCAGCTCCCGGGCGGGGGCTTCCTCCTACGAGCAGTACTTC. Translation: CASSSRAGASSYEQYF.

The chain links TRBV5-1 to TRBJ1-5, with D possibly matching TRBD1 (6 bases). The germline V gene has CDR1 SGHRS and CDR2 YFSETQ. V gave up 4 bases and J gave up 3 bases, with 11 bases separating them. The CDR3 sequence is 14 residues long. The CDR3 sequence: CASSPQGSNQPQHF. The DNA of the CDR3 is TGCGCCAGCAGCCCGCAGGGGTCCAATCAGCCCCAGCATTTT.

V and J are TRBV5-1 and TRBJ1-1; D is unresolved. Germline V CDR1 and CDR2: SGHRS, YFSETQ. This CDR3 contains 15 residues. Between the trimmed V and J ends, which lost 4 bases and 3 bases, there was a span of 16 bases. In DNA form, the CDR3 reads TGCGCCAGCAGCCCGGACGGCTGGGAGGACACTGAAGCTTTCTTT. Its translation: CASSPDGWEDTEAFF.

CDR3 in DNA: TGTGCCACCTCCGGGAGCCGGCAACAACAAGAGACCCAGTACTTC. Translating it yields CATSGSRQQQETQYF. V and J are TRBV19 and TRBJ2-5, with D possibly TRBD2 on 6 matching bases. The CDR3 contains 15 residues. V lost 10 bases and J 2 bases, leaving 20 bases between the germline ends. Germline lookup yields CDR1 LNHDA and CDR2 SQIVND (reference sequence).

The V call is TRBV30, the J call TRBJ2-7, with a possible D match to TRBD2 (5 bases). V was pared by 7 bases and J by 2 bases, with 9 bases between. CDR1 GTSNPN and CDR2 SVGIG come from the germline V gene (reference sequence). CDR3 length equals 11 residues. CDR3 protein: CAFRGAYEQYF. The CDR3 nucleotides are TGTGCCTTCCGGGGAGCCTACGAGCAGTACTTC.